Below, 3 T cell receptor beta chains from the same sample are listed, as sequenced in a study of graft-versus-host responses after intestinal transplantation. Here immunoSEQ multiplex PCR was the method, and the copy in TCRdb shows in-frame clones only, minus some. Of tens of thousands of clones in the sample, roughly 92% were seen once. The input for sequencing was bone marrow, taken approximately 700 days after intestinal transplantation. Receptor source: a human patient who received an intestinal transplant, so some T cells may come from the graft donor.

The chain employs TRBV19 and TRBJ1-1; D gene ambiguous. This CDR3 contains 15 residues. The V gene's germline CDR1 is LNHDA and CDR2 SQIVND (reference sequence). V was cut by 7 bases and J by 1 base, with 16 bases left in between. CDR3 region: CASTPAPGPNTEAFF. Written as DNA, the CDR3 is TGTGCCAGTACTCCCGCCCCGGGCCCGAACACTGAAGCTTTCTTT.

The chain employs TRBV7-6 and TRBJ2-7, with 12 bases aligning to TRBD2. This CDR3 has 14 amino acids. V dropped 5 bases and J dropped 5; count of bases not matched to a gene: 4. Per the germline V gene, CDR1 is SGHVS and CDR2 is FNYEAQ. The CDR3 sequence: CASSRTSGDNEQYF. The CDR3 DNA is TGTGCCAGCAGCCGGACTAGCGGGGATAACGAGCAGTACTTC.

The chain carries TRBV5-4 and TRBJ2-7; 7 bases match TRBD2. Trimming took 2 bases from V and 3 from J; bases not matched to a gene: 5. Germline V gene data show CDR1 as SGHNT and CDR2 as YYREEE (reference sequence). CDR3 length equals 14 residues. This CDR3 is CASSLDRGDYEQYF. The CDR3 nucleotides read TGTGCCAGCAGCTTAGACCGGGGGGACTACGAGCAGTACTTC.